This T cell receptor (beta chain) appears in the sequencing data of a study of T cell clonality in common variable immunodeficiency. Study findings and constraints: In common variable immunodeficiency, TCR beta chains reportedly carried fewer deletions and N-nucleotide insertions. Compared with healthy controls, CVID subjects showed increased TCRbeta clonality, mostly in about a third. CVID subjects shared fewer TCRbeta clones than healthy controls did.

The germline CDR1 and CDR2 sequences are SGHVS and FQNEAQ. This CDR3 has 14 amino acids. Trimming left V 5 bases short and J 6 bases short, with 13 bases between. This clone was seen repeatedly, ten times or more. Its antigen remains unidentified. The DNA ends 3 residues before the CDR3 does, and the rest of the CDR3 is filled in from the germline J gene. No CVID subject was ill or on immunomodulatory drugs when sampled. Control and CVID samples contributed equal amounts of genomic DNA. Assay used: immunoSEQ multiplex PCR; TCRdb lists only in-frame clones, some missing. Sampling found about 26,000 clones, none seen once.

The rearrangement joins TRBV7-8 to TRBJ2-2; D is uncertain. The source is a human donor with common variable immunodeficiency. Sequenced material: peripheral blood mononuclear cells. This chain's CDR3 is CASSQTWASGELFF. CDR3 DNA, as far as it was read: TGTGCCAGCAGCCAAACATGGGCGTCCGGGGAG.